This TCR beta chain is from a study of tumor and adjacent non-tumor tissue in lung cancer. Study at large: On average, productive TCRbeta reads reached a few million per sample. Study-wide results and caveats: Shorter survival was associated with higher TCR diversity in tumors. Tumor tissue had significantly higher TCR diversity than normal lung.

As to this clonotype: What it recognizes is unknown.

The template was RNA from unsorted bulk tissue. Chemotherapy-naive patients with new lung cancer underwent thoracic surgery in China, August–late 2014. The library came from three nested PCR rounds adapted from ARM-PCR protocols. TCRdb called the multiplex PCR reads again in MiXCR, with one record for every CDR3 protein. Of approximately 75,000 distinct CDR3 sequences in the sample, around 74% were seen once. Material for sequencing was lung tumor tissue. The sequence was collected from a woman aged 50 to 60 with non-small cell lung cancer.

CDR3 sequence: CASTHQYSPPGELFF. The CDR3 region has the DNA TGTGCCAGCACCCATCAATACAGCCCCCCGGGGGAGCTGTTTTTT. J is TRBJ2-2 and V is TRBV6-5; no definite D call. Per germline, CDR1 MNHEY and CDR2 SVGAGI. V shed 7 bases and J shed 8 bases, with 20 bases lying between them. This CDR3 has 15 residues.